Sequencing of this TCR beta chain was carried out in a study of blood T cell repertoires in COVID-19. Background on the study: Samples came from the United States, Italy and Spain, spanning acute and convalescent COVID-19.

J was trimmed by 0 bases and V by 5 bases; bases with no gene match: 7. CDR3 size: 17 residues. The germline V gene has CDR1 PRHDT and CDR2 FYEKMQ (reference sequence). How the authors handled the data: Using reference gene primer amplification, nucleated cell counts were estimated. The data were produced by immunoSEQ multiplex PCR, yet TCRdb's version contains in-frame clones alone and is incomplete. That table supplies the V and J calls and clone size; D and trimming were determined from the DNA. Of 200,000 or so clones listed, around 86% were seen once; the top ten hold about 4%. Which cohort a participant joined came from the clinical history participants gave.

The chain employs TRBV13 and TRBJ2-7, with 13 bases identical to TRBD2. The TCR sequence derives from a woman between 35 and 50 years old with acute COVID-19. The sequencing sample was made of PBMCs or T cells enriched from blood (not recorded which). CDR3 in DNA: TGTGCCAGCAGCCCCCTGGGACTAGCGGGGAGCTCCTACGAGCAGTACTTC. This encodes CASSPLGLAGSSYEQYF.